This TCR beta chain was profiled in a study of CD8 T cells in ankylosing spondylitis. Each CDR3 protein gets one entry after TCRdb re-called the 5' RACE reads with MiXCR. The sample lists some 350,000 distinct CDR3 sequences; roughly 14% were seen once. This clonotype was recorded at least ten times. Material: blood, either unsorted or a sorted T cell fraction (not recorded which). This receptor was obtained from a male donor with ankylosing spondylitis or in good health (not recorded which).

The CDR3 protein is CASKPRPQGETQYF. CDR3 DNA: TGTGCCAGCAAACCTCGACCACAGGGAGAGACCCAGTACTTC. The chain joins TRBV6-1 to TRBJ2-5; D might be TRBD1 (6 bases). V was cut by 7 bases and J by 4 bases, with 16 bases left in between. Germline assignment: CDR1 MNHNS and CDR2 SASEGT. The CDR3 is 14 residues long.